This T cell receptor (beta chain) is from a study of blood T cell repertoires in COVID-19. V lost 2 bases, J lost 8 bases, and 6 bases stayed unmatched. Germline V CDR1 and CDR2: SGHTA, FQGNSA. This CDR3 has 14 amino acids. Measured with immunoSEQ multiplex PCR; TCRdb has only the in-frame clones, and not every one. The sample lists under 200,000 clones; 80% to 90% were seen once. Sequencing was performed on PBMCs or T cells enriched from blood (not recorded which). The chain uses TRBV7-2 and TRBJ2-4; 7 bases agree with TRBD1. The receptor was isolated from a young woman who had recovered from COVID-19. The CDR3 bases are TGTGCCAGCAGCTTAACGGGTCAGGGGGACATTCAGTACTTC. Translated, it gives CASSLTGQGDIQYF.